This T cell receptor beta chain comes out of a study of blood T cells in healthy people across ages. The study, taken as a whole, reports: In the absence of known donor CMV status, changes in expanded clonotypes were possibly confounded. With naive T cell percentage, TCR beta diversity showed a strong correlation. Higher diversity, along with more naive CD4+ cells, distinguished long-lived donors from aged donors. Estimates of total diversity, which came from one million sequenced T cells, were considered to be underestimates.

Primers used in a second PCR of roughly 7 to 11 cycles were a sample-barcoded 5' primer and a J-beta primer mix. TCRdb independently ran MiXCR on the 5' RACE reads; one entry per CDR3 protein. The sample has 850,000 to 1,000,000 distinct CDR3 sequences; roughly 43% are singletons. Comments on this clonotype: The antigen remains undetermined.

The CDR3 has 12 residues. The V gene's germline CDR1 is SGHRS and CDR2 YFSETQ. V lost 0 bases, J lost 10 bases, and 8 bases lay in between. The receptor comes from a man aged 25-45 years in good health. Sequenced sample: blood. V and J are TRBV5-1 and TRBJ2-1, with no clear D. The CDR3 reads CASSLESREQFF. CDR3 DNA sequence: TGCGCCAGCAGCTTGGAGAGTCGGGAGCAGTTCTTC.